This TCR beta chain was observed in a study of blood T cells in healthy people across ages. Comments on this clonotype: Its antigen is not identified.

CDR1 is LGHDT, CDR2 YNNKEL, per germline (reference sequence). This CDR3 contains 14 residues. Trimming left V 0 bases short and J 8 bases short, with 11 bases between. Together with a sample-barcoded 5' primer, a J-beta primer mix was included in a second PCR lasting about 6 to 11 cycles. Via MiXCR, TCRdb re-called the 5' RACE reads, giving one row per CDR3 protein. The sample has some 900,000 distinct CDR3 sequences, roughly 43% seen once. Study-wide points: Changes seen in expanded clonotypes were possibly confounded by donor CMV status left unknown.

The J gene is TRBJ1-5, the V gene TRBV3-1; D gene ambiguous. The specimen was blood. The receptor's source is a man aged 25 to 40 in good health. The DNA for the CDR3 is TGTGCCAGCAGCCAAGAACTGCCGGGTGAGCCCCAGCATTTT. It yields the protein CASSQELPGEPQHF.